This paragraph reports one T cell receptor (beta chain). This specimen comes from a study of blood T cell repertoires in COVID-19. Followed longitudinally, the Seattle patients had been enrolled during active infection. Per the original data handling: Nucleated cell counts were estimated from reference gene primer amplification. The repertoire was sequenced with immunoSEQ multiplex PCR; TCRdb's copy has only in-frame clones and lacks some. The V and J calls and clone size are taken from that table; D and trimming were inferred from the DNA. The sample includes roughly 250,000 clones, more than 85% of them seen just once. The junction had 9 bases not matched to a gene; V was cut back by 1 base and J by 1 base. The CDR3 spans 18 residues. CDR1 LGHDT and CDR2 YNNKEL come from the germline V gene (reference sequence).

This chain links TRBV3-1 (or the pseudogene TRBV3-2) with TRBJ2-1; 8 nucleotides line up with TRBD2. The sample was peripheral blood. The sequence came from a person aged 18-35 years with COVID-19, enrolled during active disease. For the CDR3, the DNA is TGTGCCAGCAGCCAAGTCACGGGAGGGCCTTCGTCCTACAATGAGCAGTTCTTC. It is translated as CASSQVTGGPSSYNEQFF.